The following is a TCR beta chain sequence with its context. This clone was observed a single time. The specificity of this receptor is unknown. No base qualities exist here, and no much larger clone lies one base off it. The CDR3 starts with the cysteine, ends with the phenylalanine, and has 15 residues. Solely the CDR3 DNA is kept, with 45 bases framed from the first base. Reading the germline V gene gives CDR1 SGDLS and CDR2 YYNGEE. V loses 0 bases, J loses 5 bases, and the germline ends lie 9 bases apart. This specimen comes from a study of OX40 agonist ivuxolimab in advanced cancers. Concerning the study at large: Ivuxolimab was an agonistic, fully human IgG2 monoclonal antibody directed against OX40 (CD134), a costimulatory receptor. Of the roughly 52 patients in dose escalation, about 20 had hepatocellular carcinoma, about 15 had melanoma, 9 had renal cell carcinoma and 9 had head and neck cancer. Partial responses occurred in three dose-escalation patients, of whom one had hepatocellular carcinoma and two had cutaneous melanoma. Intravenous ivuxolimab was administered to patients every 2 weeks at six dose levels: 0.01, 0.1, 0.3, 1.5, 3 and 10 mg/kg. In the dose-escalation cohort, 82.7% of patients were male, and the mean age was approximately 60 years with a range of roughly 20 to 79. The monotherapy dose-escalation portion (N of about 50 patients) of the phase I ivuxolimab trial is reported in the paper. Prior anti-PD-1, anti-PD-L1 or anti-CTLA-4 therapy was permitted, and checkpoint inhibitors had been received by around 39% of dose-escalation patients. The point of sequencing TCRbeta in the periphery was to test whether ivuxolimab changed TCR sequence diversity and drove clonal T-cell expansion.

Patients with a history of autoimmune disease or receiving systemic immunosuppression were excluded from the trial. Peripheral blood for TCR sequencing was collected from all dose cohorts at baseline, on cycle 4 day 1, and on cycle 7 day 1. The samples were taken from a phase I, first-in-human, multicenter, open-label dose-escalation trial of ivuxolimab. Adults with locally advanced or metastatic melanoma, renal cell carcinoma, hepatocellular carcinoma or head and neck squamous cell carcinoma were enrolled in the trial. Before TCR sequencing, CD4+ T cells and CD8+ T cells from peripheral blood were sorted into separate populations. The paper as a whole reports these results and caveats: Low levels of normalized T-cell clonal expansion were also shown by some nonresponding patients. In the 0.1-3.0 mg/kg groups, partial responders had among the lowest normalized peripheral clonal expansion, particularly in CD8+ T cells. After ivuxolimab, more expanded clones were found on average in CD8+ T cells than in CD4+ T cells. At doses of 0.1 to 3.0 mg/kg, clonal expansion of both CD4+ and CD8+ T cells in blood was seen between baseline and week 6. Antigen specificity was not determined for the clonally expanded peripheral T cells.

Genomic DNA was extracted from sorted cells for sequencing of the TCRbeta CDR3 region. The immunoSEQ Assay was used for sequencing of TCRbeta CDR3 regions. TCRdb holds this immuneACCESS table with in-frame rearrangements only. Some clones are missing; in checked studies, unresolved V genes explain under half, and the rest has no known cause. Counted in this sample were nearly 70,000 clones; roughly 84% of them appeared once. The ten largest clonotypes hold approximately 6.1% of the sample. The TCR was taken from an adult with an advanced solid tumor such as melanoma, head and neck, liver or kidney cancer. The input for sequencing was CD4+ or CD8+ T cells sorted from blood, taken in a trial of the OX40 agonist ivuxolimab. The chain employs TRBV9 and TRBJ1-6; tentative D gene TRBD1, with 6 bases matching. The CDR3 region: CASSVVSGDNSPLHF. The DNA sequence is as follows: TGTGCCAGCAGCGTAGTTTCAGGGGATAATTCACCCCTCCACTTT.